This TCR beta chain was found in a study of CD8+CD57+ T cells in acquired aplastic anemia. Overall study: DNA per sorted CD4+ or CD8+ sample ranged roughly 0.17 to 27.4 ug, averaging around 3 ug.

The V end lost 5 bases, the J end lost 4 bases, and 14 bases lay between the germline ends. This CDR3 is 14 amino acids long. The V gene's germline CDR1 is MNHEY and CDR2 SMNVEV (reference sequence). Points from the study as a whole: Patients had under 30 CD8+ CDR3 sequences in common with controls (the shared set). Levels of CD8+ Simpson's diversity were not significantly distinct in patients versus controls.

Previously, flow cytometry had revealed CD8+CD57+ cell expansion in the patients chosen for sequencing. Patients were therapy-naive when their blood was sampled. As regards this clonotype: Its antigen is unidentified.

Genomic DNA was employed as the template in profiling TCR beta VDJ and CDR3. TCRdb re-called the reads with MiXCR, one entry per CDR3 protein. Found here are around 500,000 distinct CDR3 sequences, around 33% of them singletons; the top ten hold 0.82%. The receptor comes from a human donor with aplastic anemia. The sample was sorted CD4+, CD8+, or CD8+CD57+ T cells (not recorded which) from PBMCs. This chain joins TRBV27 and TRBJ1-1, with D maybe TRBD1 (5 bases). The CDR3 loop reads CASSRDRTSTEAFF. The CDR3 DNA reads TGTGCCAGCAGTCGGGACCGTACCTCCACTGAAGCTTTCTTT.